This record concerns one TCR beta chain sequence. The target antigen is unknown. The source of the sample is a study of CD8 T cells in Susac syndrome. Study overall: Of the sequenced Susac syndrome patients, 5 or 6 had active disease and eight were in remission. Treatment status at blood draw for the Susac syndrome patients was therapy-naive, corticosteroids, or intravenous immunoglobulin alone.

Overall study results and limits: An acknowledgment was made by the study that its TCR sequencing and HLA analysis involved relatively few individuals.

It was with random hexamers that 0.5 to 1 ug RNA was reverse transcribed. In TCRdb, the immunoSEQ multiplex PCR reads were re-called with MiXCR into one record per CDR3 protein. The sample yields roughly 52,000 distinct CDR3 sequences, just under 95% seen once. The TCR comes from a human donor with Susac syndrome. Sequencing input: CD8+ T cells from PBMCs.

CDR3 protein: CASAGDQVPYGYTF. The CDR3 DNA sequence: TGTGCCAGCGCAGGGGACCAGGTACCCTATGGCTACACCTTC. The chain joins TRBV12-3 or TRBV12-4 to TRBJ1-2; tentative D call: TRBD1 (6 bases). V lost 8 bases and J lost 4, with 17 bases in between. The CDR3 is 14 amino acids.